This T cell receptor (beta chain) was observed in a study of blood T cells in healthy people across ages. In its sample, this clonotype was seen a few times. Alongside a J-beta primer mix, a sample-barcoded 5' primer served in a second PCR lasting about 7 to 11 cycles. One entry per CDR3 protein, called by TCRdb with MiXCR from the 5' RACE reads. The table records about 720,000 distinct CDR3 sequences, about 24% of them present only once. The CDR3 runs 15 residues. Germline CDR1 and CDR2: KGHSH and LQKENI. The V and J ends lost 1 base and 5 bases respectively, with 14 bases between them. The receptor was derived from a man between 65 and 85 years old in good health. The sequencing sample was made of blood. This rearrangement joins TRBV18 to TRBJ2-5; D is uncertain. The CDR3 DNA follows: TGTGCCAGCTCACCACTCGGTAGCCGGCAGGAGACCCAGTACTTC. As protein: CASSPLGSRQETQYF.